This TCR beta chain stems from a study of response to subunit inactivated influenza vaccine (dated by TCRdb to 2017 to 2018). Notes on the research overall: To follow how T cells responded to a trivalent subunit inactivated influenza vaccine, the researchers relied on deep quantitative profiling of the T cell receptor repertoire.

Results the study describes overall, beyond this receptor: The authors proposed that each seasonal influenza vaccination may bring in only a limited number of new T cells.

Taken from the germline V gene (reference sequence), the CDR1 and CDR2 loops are SGHAT and FQDESV. V and J lose 6 bases and 10 bases, and a span of 16 bases separates them. Including the terminal cysteine and phenylalanine, the CDR3 comprises 13 residues. The read is trimmed to its CDR3 DNA, 39 bases read in frame from base 1. This clonotype was counted only a few times. The antigen it binds to is not known. The input lacks base qualities; no much larger clone sits a single base away. Libraries came from RT-PCR. Sequencing took place on an Illumina HiSeq 2500. In TCRdb, the public reads were trimmed at Q25 with fastp and aligned with MiXCR, with productive beta chains retained. Each entry is one CDR3 protein sequence, shown with its most common DNA and genes. The sample table records around 480,000 distinct CDR3 sequences; approximately 16% of these occur just once. The ten largest clones take up 2.5% to 3.5% of the sample.

The chain joins TRBV11-1 to TRBJ2-4; confidence is insufficient to name the D gene. The clonotype was recovered from a man between 50 and 69 years old who received an inactivated influenza vaccine. Donor details come from another sample of the same person, matched by shared clones. The sequencing here drew on CD4+ T cells sorted from PBMCs, taken around 25 months after vaccination. The sequenced DNA: TGTGCCAGCAGTTCGGACCGCAAAGGGATTCAGTACTTC. This gives the protein CASSSDRKGIQYF.